These 19 T cell receptor beta chains came from one sample sequenced in a study of T cell responses to AZD1222 COVID-19 vaccine. Only in-frame clones appear in the TCRdb table, and some are missing; sequencing was by immunoSEQ multiplex PCR. In the table there are roughly 100,000 clones, 84% of which are singletons. This material consisted of peripheral blood, taken on day 0 of AZD1222 vaccination. The receptors here all came from an adult in good health.

The gene calls are TRBV21-1 and TRBJ2-7; the table's D call TRBD1 went unverified against the DNA. TRBV21-1 is an annotated pseudogene. CDR3 length: 13 residues. CDR3 loop: CASQDRVCDEQYF. The CDR3 nucleotides read TGTGCCAGCCAAGACAGGGTCTGTGACGAGCAGTACTTC.

The chain is built from TRBV19 and TRBJ1-2; D gene unclear. Germline CDR1 LNHDA, CDR2 SQIVND (reference sequence). V lost 1 base, J lost 8 bases, and 14 bases lay in between. The CDR3 has 14 amino acids. CDR3 nucleotides: TGTGCCAGTAGTATAGGATTGGCAGGAGGCGGCTACACCTTC. Translation: CASSIGLAGGGYTF.

This clone was found once. This chain joins TRBV9 and TRBJ1-1, with 12 bases lining up with TRBD1. This CDR3 is 20 amino acids long. The germline V gene encodes CDR1 SGDLS and CDR2 YYNGEE. V lost 3 bases to trimming and J lost 1 base; unmatched junction nucleotides: 16. CDR3 sequence: CASSALGGDRGHPRNTEAFF. DNA of the CDR3: TGTGCCAGCAGCGCCCTTGGGGGGGACAGGGGGCACCCACGGAACACTGAAGCTTTCTTT.

The chain is built from TRBV5-4 and TRBJ1-4, with TRBD1 identical over 7 bases. In germline, CDR1 is SGHNT, CDR2 YYREEE (reference sequence). CDR3 length equals 15 residues. After removal of 0 bases from V and 10 bases from J, the junction contained 9 bases not matched to a gene. As DNA, the CDR3 is TGTGCCAGCAGCTTGGCTTCGGACAGGAGGGGAAAACTGTTTTTT. Translation: CASSLASDRRGKLFF.

The CDR3 DNA sequence: TGTGCCAGTAGTGAGCAACAGGGTTACGGGGAGCTGTTTTTT. Amino acids: CASSEQQGYGELFF. The chain has TRBV19 and TRBJ2-2; D possibly corresponds to TRBD1 (6 bases). The germline V and J ends were trimmed by 5 bases and 7 bases, with 14 bases remaining between them. The CDR3 runs to 14 residues. CDR1 LNHDA and CDR2 SQIVND come from the germline V gene (reference sequence). The whole variable domain, filled in from reference TRBV19 and TRBJ2-2, reads DGGITQSPKYLFRKEGQNVTLSCEQNLNHDAMYWYRQDPGQGLRLIYYSQIVNDFQKGDIAEGYSVSREKKESFPLTVTSAQKNPTAFYLCASSEQQGYGELFFGEGSRLTVL.

This clone was detected once. V is TRBV5-1 and J is TRBJ1-1; no definite D call. The CDR3 contains 16 residues. CDR1 is SGHRS and CDR2 is YFSETQ in the germline V gene. The ends were cut back, 0 bases at V and 2 bases at J, with 14 bases in the middle. The CDR3 DNA is TGCGCCAGCAGCTTGGATTTTCCCAGGCCAAACACTGAAGCTTTCTTT. Protein product: CASSLDFPRPNTEAFF.

This clone was seen a single time. CDR3 DNA sequence: TGTGCCACCAGTGATTACGAGAGGACTGAAGCTTTCTTT. The encoded protein is CATSDYERTEAFF. This rearrangement joins TRBV24-1 to TRBJ1-1, with D uncertain. Germline-derived CDR1 and CDR2 are KGHDR and SFDVKD. The V and J ends lost 2 bases and 5 bases respectively, with 8 bases between them. There are 13 residues in the CDR3.

V is TRBV6-4 and J is TRBJ2-1; D gene unclear. The germline V gene has CDR1 MRHNA and CDR2 SNTAGT. This CDR3 has 13 residues. V was cut by 4 bases and J by 9 bases, with 13 bases left in between. The DNA for the CDR3 is TGTGCCAGCAGTGTTGTCGCCGAGAGTGAGCAGTTCTTC. Protein product: CASSVVAESEQFF.

The chain recombines TRBV19 with TRBJ1-6; no clear D gene. This CDR3 region has 14 residues. V lost 5 bases and J 5 bases, leaving 10 bases between the germline ends. CDR1 and CDR2 (germline): LNHDA, SQIVND (reference sequence). For the CDR3, the DNA is TGTGCCAGTAGTGTGACGGATGATAATTCACCCCTCCACTTT. This encodes CASSVTDDNSPLHF.

The chain couples TRBV24-1 to TRBJ2-1; D is perhaps TRBD1 (5 bases). In germline, CDR1 is KGHDR, CDR2 SFDVKD. The germline V and J ends were trimmed by 4 bases and 9 bases, with 15 bases remaining between them. This CDR3 is built from 14 residues. The CDR3 DNA is TGTGCCACCAGTGACCCAACACAGGCCAGTGAGCAGTTCTTC. This codes for CATSDPTQASEQFF.

The V call is TRBV19, the J call TRBJ1-2; the D gene is possibly TRBD1 (6 bases). The CDR3 totals 15 residues. V was trimmed by 1 base and J by 4 bases, leaving 13 bases between them. Germline CDR1 and CDR2: LNHDA and SQIVND (reference sequence). The CDR3 sequence: CASSIGQASFYGYTF. The CDR3 nucleotides read TGTGCCAGTAGTATAGGACAGGCGTCCTTCTATGGCTACACCTTC.

The CDR3 nucleotides are TGTGCCAGCAGGACAGGGGCCGGTCAGCCCCAGCATTTT. It encodes CASRTGAGQPQHF. The V gene is TRBV28, the J gene TRBJ1-5, with 8 bases aligning to TRBD1. Per germline, CDR1 MDHEN and CDR2 SYDVKM. V lost 6 bases to trimming and J lost 6 bases; unmatched junction nucleotides: 4. The CDR3 is made up of 13 amino acids.

This clone was detected only once. The chain has TRBV5-5 and TRBJ2-7; the D gene is possibly TRBD1 (5 bases). CDR1 and CDR2 from the germline V gene are SGHKS and YYEKEE (reference sequence). The CDR3 loop spans 15 amino acids. Between the trimmed V and J ends, which lost 2 bases and 2 bases, there was a span of 14 bases. The CDR3 is CASSLGHQGPYEQYF. CDR3 sequence (DNA): TGTGCCAGCAGCTTAGGACACCAGGGCCCCTACGAGCAGTACTTC.

This sequence joins TRBV7-9 and TRBJ1-6, with TRBD1 as a possible D gene (6 bases). This CDR3 region has 18 residues. With 3 bases removed from V and 9 bases from J, the gap between germline ends came to 24 bases. Germline V CDR1 and CDR2: SEHNR, FQNEAQ (reference sequence). The CDR3 sequence: CASSFSPDRSGGGSPLHF. Here the CDR3 DNA reads TGTGCCAGCAGCTTCAGTCCAGACAGATCCGGGGGCGGTTCACCCCTCCACTTT.

This clone was found a few times. This chain joins TRBV7-8 and TRBJ1-1; tentatively, D is TRBD1 (5 bases). From germline, CDR1 is SGHVS and CDR2 FQNEAQ. V lost 3 bases, J lost 5 bases, and 13 bases lay in between. The CDR3 is 14 residues long. The CDR3 bases are TGTGCCAGCAGCTTTTCGGGGCGCAAGACTGAAGCTTTCTTT. It yields the protein CASSFSGRKTEAFF.

The chain recombines TRBV29-1 with TRBJ2-7; unclear D gene. Trimming shortened V by 7 bases and J by 6 bases, and 19 bases separated the two germline ends. The CDR3 length is 13 residues. Per the germline V gene, CDR1 is SQVTM and CDR2 is ANQGSEA. The chain's CDR3 is CSALLGDLSEQYF. In DNA, the CDR3 is TGCAGCGCCTTACTTGGAGACCTATCCGAGCAGTACTTC.

The chain carries TRBV6-6 and TRBJ1-6; 8 bases are a match to TRBD1. The V segment lost 4 bases and the J segment 5 bases; nucleotides outside the gene matches: 7. The CDR3 is 16 residues long. Germline V lookup: CDR1 MNHNY, CDR2 SVGAGI (reference sequence). CDR3 in DNA: TGTGCCAGCAGTTGGGACAGGCTGGGGGATAATTCACCCCTCCACTTT. Its translation is CASSWDRLGDNSPLHF.

This chain links TRBV28 with TRBJ1-5; D gene ambiguous. The CDR3 consists of 13 residues. V was cut by 7 bases and J by 4 bases, with 11 bases left in between. CDR1 is MDHEN, CDR2 SYDVKM, per germline. CDR3 residues: CASTQSANQPQHF. The CDR3 bases are TGTGCCAGCACCCAATCGGCTAATCAGCCCCAGCATTTT.

As to this clone: This sample also contains other DNA sequences that code for the same CDR3. The rearrangement links TRBV7-9 to TRBJ1-5; D is unclear. The CDR3 contains 13 residues. Trimming cost V 1 base and J 2 bases, with 3 bases left between them. CDR1 and CDR2 (germline): SEHNR, FQNEAQ (reference sequence). The CDR3 region has the DNA TGTGCCAGCAGCTTAGTTGGCAATCAGCCCCAGCATTTT. The encoded protein is CASSLVGNQPQHF.